One and the same sample provided the 20 T cell receptor beta chains below, sequenced in a study of T cell repertoires in cytomegalovirus infection. From the reads, TCRdb called clonotypes with MiXCR, one entry per CDR3 protein. The profile covers 200,000 to 300,000 distinct CDR3 sequences, with roughly an eighth appearing a single time and 7.5% to 10% taken by the ten largest. The sample was PBMCs. The receptor source for this set is a human donor in good health (CMV status not recorded). Some clones in this sample may be carry-over from other donors' samples.

This clonotype was counted ten times or more. J is TRBJ2-1 and V is TRBV20-1; 8 bases agree with TRBD2. Germline V gene data show CDR1 as DFQATT and CDR2 as SNEGSKA (reference sequence). The CDR3 consists of 14 residues. V was clipped by 5 bases and J by 5 bases; unmatched bases: 8. CDR3 sequence: CSAPTSGGDNEQFF. The CDR3 nucleotides read TGCAGTGCTCCAACTAGCGGAGGTGACAATGAGCAGTTCTTC.

This chain connects TRBV7-3 to TRBJ2-5; unclear D gene. The CDR3 is made up of 15 amino acids. V lost 5 bases and J 5 bases, leaving 18 bases between the germline ends. Germline assignment: CDR1 SGHTA and CDR2 FQGTGA. The DNA for the CDR3 is TGTGCCAGCAGCCCTGTAGGTGGGGTATTGGAGACCCAGTACTTC. Translation gives CASSPVGGVLETQYF.

This clonotype was observed at least ten times. V is TRBV12-3 or TRBV12-4 and J is TRBJ1-1; tentative D call: TRBD1 (5 bases). The germline V and J ends were trimmed by 7 bases and 4 bases, with 16 bases remaining between them. The CDR3 sequence is 14 residues long. The CDR3: CASTTGALPTEAFF. CDR3 nucleotide sequence: TGTGCCAGCACCACAGGAGCGCTGCCCACTGAAGCTTTCTTT.

At least ten counts were recorded for this clonotype. This chain joins TRBV7-3 and TRBJ2-5; TRBD1 might be the D (6 bases). Trimming left V 5 bases short and J 5 bases short, with 24 bases between. The germline gives CDR1 SGHTA, CDR2 FQGTGA. The CDR3 length is 17 residues. CDR3 residues: CASSRTSGDPDEETQYF. As DNA, the CDR3 is TGTGCCAGCAGCCGGACCTCAGGGGACCCCGACGAGGAGACCCAGTACTTC.

The chain employs TRBV4-3 and TRBJ1-2; D unclear. The CDR3 is made up of 15 amino acids. Trimming removed 0 bases from V and 2 bases from J, with 10 bases in between. CDR1 is LGHNA, CDR2 YSLEER, per germline. The CDR3 spells CASSQEVGRNYGYTF. CDR3 nucleotides: TGCGCCAGCAGCCAAGAGGTAGGGCGCAACTATGGCTACACCTTC.

J is TRBJ2-7 and V is TRBV5-5; 7 nucleotides match TRBD1. V lost 2 bases, J lost 6 bases, and 8 bases stayed unmatched. CDR3 length: 14 amino acids. Per the germline V gene, CDR1 is SGHKS and CDR2 is YYEKEE (reference sequence). Written as DNA, the CDR3 is TGTGCCAGCAGCTTCGTGACAGGGCCACGCGAGCAGTACTTC. This codes for CASSFVTGPREQYF.

This clonotype was recorded at least ten times. For the CDR3, the DNA is TGTGCCAGCAGTGAAGGAAGGACAGTCTATGGCTACACCTTC. Protein: CASSEGRTVYGYTF. The chain is built from TRBV7-9 and TRBJ1-2, with D possibly matching TRBD1 (6 bases). The CDR3 consists of 14 residues. Germline assignment: CDR1 SEHNR and CDR2 FQNEAQ (reference sequence). V lost 6 bases, J lost 4 bases, and 15 bases lay in between.

This clonotype showed up many times. The chain recombines TRBV7-2 with TRBJ1-2; 11 bases line up with TRBD1. With 5 bases clipped from V and 4 bases from J, the junction kept 6 bases outside the gene matches. The CDR3 sequence is 15 residues long. Germline V lookup: CDR1 SGHTA, CDR2 FQGNSA. DNA for the CDR3: TGTGCCAGCAGCCCCGGACAGGGGGCTATCTATGGCTACACCTTC. It is translated as CASSPGQGAIYGYTF.

This clonotype came up many times. V and J are TRBV6-2 or TRBV6-3 and TRBJ2-1; TRBD2 agrees at 9 bases. The CDR3 spans 12 residues. With 5 bases clipped from V and 14 bases from J, the junction kept 7 bases outside the gene matches. Germline V gene lookup returns CDR1 MNHEY and CDR2 SVGEGT. The CDR3 DNA reads as TGTGCCAGCAGTCTAGCGGGGCAGGGAAAGTTCTTC. Protein product: CASSLAGQGKFF.

The gene calls are TRBV6-5 and TRBJ2-7; tentatively, D is TRBD1 or TRBD2 (5 bases each). The V gene's germline CDR1 is MNHEY and CDR2 SVGAGI. V was pared by 6 bases and J by 0 bases, with 15 bases between. The CDR3 is 15 amino acids. This CDR3 is CASRGYGAFSYEQYF. The DNA of the CDR3 is TGTGCCAGCAGGGGCTACGGGGCCTTCTCCTACGAGCAGTACTTC.

This clonotype appeared a few times. The gene calls are TRBV4-2 and TRBJ2-6; TRBD1 or TRBD2 may be the D gene (6 bases each). The germline CDR1 and CDR2 sequences are LGHNA and YNFKEQ. The CDR3 totals 20 residues. V lost 0 bases and J lost 1, with 19 bases in between. The CDR3 region has the DNA TGTGCCAGCAGCCAAGACTTACGGAGGGGGGTTCCTTCTGGGGCCAACGTCCTGACTTTC. Protein product: CASSQDLRRGVPSGANVLTF.

The rearrangement joins TRBV18 to TRBJ2-5, with 9 nucleotides matching TRBD1. This CDR3 is built from 15 residues. Trimming cost V 5 bases and J 4 bases; bases outside gene matches: 8. Germline lookup yields CDR1 KGHSH and CDR2 LQKENI. In nucleotides, the CDR3 is TGTGCCAGCTCATCGGGACAGGGAGTCGGAGAGACCCAGTACTTC. This codes for CASSSGQGVGETQYF.

The genes are TRBV27 and TRBJ2-7; D call uncertain. The CDR3 contains 15 residues. Germline V gene data show CDR1 as MNHEY and CDR2 as SMNVEV (reference sequence). V lost 0 bases to trimming and J lost 0 bases, with 9 bases between them. CDR3 bases: TGTGCCAGCAGTTTATCAGGCGCGAGCTCCTACGAGCAGTACTTC. Protein product: CASSLSGASSYEQYF.

This clonotype occurred many times. The chain employs TRBV19 and TRBJ1-2; D call uncertain. V was cut by 5 bases and J by 8 bases, with 12 bases left in between. CDR1 and CDR2 (germline): LNHDA, SQIVND (reference sequence). The CDR3 covers 12 residues. The CDR3 reads CASSRRLPGYTF. The CDR3 region has the DNA TGTGCCAGTAGTCGACGGCTCCCCGGCTACACCTTC.

This clonotype was recorded a few times. This chain links TRBV28 with TRBJ2-5; 10 bases are a match to TRBD2. The J segment lost 3 bases and the V segment lost 5 bases, leaving 6 bases of the junction unmatched. This CDR3 has 15 residues. CDR1 is MDHEN and CDR2 is SYDVKM in the germline V gene. CDR3 nucleotide sequence: TGTGCCAGCAGTCTCCCACTAGCGGGAAAAGAGACCCAGTACTTC. Translated, it gives CASSLPLAGKETQYF.

This clonotype was observed many times. V gene TRBV7-2 combines with J gene TRBJ1-2; the D is unclear. Germline V gene sequence: CDR1 SGHTA, CDR2 FQGNSA. V lost 6 bases and J lost 5, with 13 bases in between. The CDR3 is 13 amino acids. CDR3 bases: TGTGCCAGCAGTCCCAGACGGACTTATGGCTACACCTTC. As protein: CASSPRRTYGYTF.

This clonotype was recorded once. The junction departs from germline at one end; a sequencing error may be responsible. The rearrangement links TRBV14 to TRBJ2-7, with a possible D match to TRBD2 (5 bases). This CDR3 comprises 13 residues. CDR1 SGHDN and CDR2 FVKESK come from the germline V gene. CDR3 bases: TGTGCCAGCAGCCGGACTGTCTCCTACGAGCAGTGCTTC. Encoded protein: CASSRTVSYEQCF. Together with reference TRBV14 and TRBJ2-7, the CDR3 gives the full variable domain: EAGVTQFPSHSVIEKGQTVTLRCDPISGHDNLYWYRRVMGKEIKFLLHFVKESKQDESGMPNNRFLAERTGGTYSTLKVQPAELEDSGVYFCASSRTVSYEQCFGPGTRLTVT.

V is TRBV6-2 or TRBV6-3 and J is TRBJ2-3; perhaps TRBD1 as D (7 bases). The germline gives CDR1 MNHEY, CDR2 SVGEGT. The CDR3 totals 15 residues. V was clipped by 5 bases and J by 6 bases, with 18 bases between them. This chain's CDR3 is CASSDIGQEGDTQYF. CDR3 coding DNA: TGTGCCAGCAGTGACATAGGACAGGAGGGGGATACGCAGTATTTT.

The CDR3 DNA reads as TGTGCCAGCTCAATAACTAGCGGGAGCACAGATACGCAGTATTTT. It yields the protein CASSITSGSTDTQYF. The chain recombines TRBV18 with TRBJ2-3, with 9 bases fitting TRBD2. V trimming: 5 bases; J trimming: 0 bases; junction bases outside the gene matches: 3. This CDR3 contains 15 residues. From germline, CDR1 is KGHSH and CDR2 LQKENI.

This clonotype turned up a few times. The genes are TRBV10-3 and TRBJ2-7; TRBD1 might be the D (5 bases). Germline V gives CDR1 ENHRY, CDR2 SYGVKD. V was trimmed by 0 bases and J by 0 bases, leaving 12 bases between them. CDR3 length equals 16 residues. The CDR3 region has the DNA TGTGCCATCAGTGAGTCGCTTGGACAAAGCTCCTACGAGCAGTACTTC. Its protein is CAISESLGQSSYEQYF.